What follows are 27 T cell receptor beta chains derived from one specimen sequenced in a study of PD-1 blockade in classical Hodgkin lymphoma. Repertoires were generated with immunoSEQ multiplex PCR, while TCRdb's copy carries only in-frame clones and drops some. The sample has 64,000 or so clones; more than 90% are singletons. Time point reported: cycle 4 day 1 (C4D1), after more than 5 weeks of nivolumab. Every one of the patients relapsed after autologous stem cell transplantation (brentuximab vedotin exposure was variable). The material was peripheral blood mononuclear cells (PBMCs), obtained before the fourth cycle of nivolumab. The receptors derive from a human donor with classical Hodgkin lymphoma.

This chain links TRBV11-2 with TRBJ1-3; 9 bases line up with TRBD1. The junction had 3 bases not matched to a gene; V was cut back by 2 bases and J by 4 bases. This CDR3 comprises 15 residues. The V gene's germline CDR1 is SGHAT and CDR2 FQNNGV. The CDR3 loop is CASSLRTGVGNTIYF. The CDR3 region has the DNA TGTGCCAGCAGCTTAAGGACAGGGGTCGGAAACACCATATATTTT.

Only a few counts were recorded for this clone. The chain has TRBV2 and TRBJ2-1; perhaps TRBD1 as D (5 bases). The CDR3 is 14 residues long. V gave up 7 bases and J gave up 5 bases, with 15 bases separating them. Per germline, CDR1 SNHLY and CDR2 FYNNEI. CDR3 amino acids: CASTQDTLNNEQFF. The CDR3 DNA follows: TGTGCCAGCACTCAGGACACGTTAAACAATGAGCAGTTCTTC.

V usage is TRBV15 and J usage is TRBJ2-5; D is unresolved. The CDR3 is made up of 12 amino acids. Germline CDR1 LNHNV, CDR2 YYDKDF (reference sequence). Trimming cost V 0 bases and J 2 bases, with 1 base left between them. In DNA form, the CDR3 reads TGTGCCACCAGCAGAGAACAAGAGACCCAGTACTTC. Translating it yields CATSREQETQYF.

Written as DNA, the CDR3 is TGCGCCAGCAGCTTGAGAGTTGGGGGAGAGCAGTACTTC. Translation: CASSLRVGGEQYF. This chain connects TRBV5-1 to TRBJ2-7, with D perhaps matching TRBD1 or TRBD2 (5 bases each). V gave up 1 base and J gave up 7 bases, with 12 bases separating them. Germline CDR1 and CDR2: SGHRS and YFSETQ. This CDR3 region has 13 residues.

This chain links TRBV9 with TRBJ2-1, with D possibly being TRBD2 (5 bases). V gave up 5 bases and J gave up 5 bases, with 11 bases separating them. CDR3 size: 13 residues. Per germline, CDR1 SGDLS and CDR2 YYNGEE. This CDR3 reads CASRAGRDNEQFF. The DNA for the CDR3 is TGTGCCAGCAGAGCCGGGCGGGACAATGAGCAGTTCTTC.

The V call is TRBV2, the J call TRBJ2-7, with 9 bases lining up with TRBD2. CDR1 is SNHLY, CDR2 FYNNEI, per germline. The CDR3 contains 17 residues. Trimming cost V 2 bases and J 0 bases; bases outside gene matches: 8. The CDR3 sequence is CASSESQILAGSYEQYF. The CDR3 nucleotides read TGTGCCAGCAGTGAAAGCCAGATACTAGCGGGCTCCTACGAGCAGTACTTC.

This clone came up a few times. The rearrangement joins TRBV11-1 to TRBJ2-2, with TRBD1 as a possible D gene (6 bases). V was trimmed by 5 bases and J by 1 base, leaving 14 bases between them. The CDR3 has 16 amino acids. Germline CDR1 is SGHAT and CDR2 is FQDESV (reference sequence). The DNA of the CDR3 is TGTGCCAGCAGCCAAGTGGGGGCCGTGAACACCGGGGAGCTGTTTTTT. Translated: CASSQVGAVNTGELFF.

The chain combines TRBV2 with TRBJ2-1; the D is unclear. Deletions cut 4 bases from V and 6 bases from J, with 1 base between. From germline, CDR1 is SNHLY and CDR2 FYNNEI. The CDR3 runs to 10 residues. The CDR3 here is CASSVNEQFF. CDR3 DNA: TGTGCCAGCAGTGTCAATGAGCAGTTCTTC.

This clone has just one count. This chain joins TRBV14 and TRBJ2-2; 12 nucleotides match TRBD2. Germline V CDR1 and CDR2: SGHDN, FVKESK. Losses at the gene ends were 4 bases for V and 4 bases for J; bases not matched to a gene: 1. The CDR3 is 15 residues long. The CDR3 protein is CASSPGLAGTGELFF. DNA of the CDR3: TGTGCCAGCAGCCCGGGACTAGCGGGCACCGGGGAGCTGTTTTTT. Filled out from reference TRBV14 and TRBJ2-2, the complete variable domain reads EAGVTQFPSHSVIEKGQTVTLRCDPISGHDNLYWYRRVMGKEIKFLLHFVKESKQDESGMPNNRFLAERTGGTYSTLKVQPAELEDSGVYFCASSPGLAGTGELFFGEGSRLTVL.

The gene calls are TRBV13 and TRBJ2-7; 9 bases line up with TRBD1. CDR1 is PRHDT and CDR2 is FYEKMQ in the germline V gene (reference sequence). V lost 5 bases and J lost 6; bases outside the gene matches: 8. This CDR3 spans 14 amino acids. The DNA of the CDR3 is TGTGCCAGCAGCCTACCGGGACAGGGCCTCGAGCAGTACTTC. It translates to CASSLPGQGLEQYF.

This clone was counted only a few times. J is TRBJ1-2 and V is TRBV5-8; no definite D call. Trimming removed 4 bases at V and 8 bases at J, with 12 bases between. Germline-derived CDR1 and CDR2 are SGHTS and YDEGEE. CDR3 size: 12 residues. CDR3: CASSLGGVGYTF. The CDR3 nucleotides read TGTGCCAGCAGCCTTGGCGGCGTGGGCTACACCTTC.

In its sample, this clone was seen once. The chain joins TRBV7-6 to TRBJ1-3; TRBD1 aligns across 8 bases. Germline V gene data show CDR1 as SGHVS and CDR2 as FNYEAQ. V gave up 1 base and J gave up 0 bases; unmatched junction bases: 8. CDR3 length: 18 residues. The CDR3 loop reads CASSLETPGGRSGNTIYF. The DNA of the CDR3 is TGTGCCAGCAGCTTAGAAACCCCAGGGGGCCGCTCTGGAAACACCATATATTTT.

The chain employs TRBV7-2 and TRBJ1-2; no clear D gene. The CDR3 is made up of 13 amino acids. CDR1 and CDR2 (germline): SGHTA, FQGNSA. The V and J ends lost 5 bases and 1 base respectively, with 8 bases between them. CDR3 amino acids: CASSPSLNYGYTF. CDR3 DNA sequence: TGTGCCAGCAGCCCTTCACTTAACTATGGCTACACCTTC.

The chain joins TRBV11-3 to TRBJ2-3; TRBD2 matches 13 bases. Trimming removed 3 bases from V and 2 bases from J; junction bases left unmatched: 2. The CDR3 has 16 residues. Looked up from germline, CDR1 is SGHNT and CDR2 is YENEEA. The CDR3 sequence: CASSLGTSGNTDTQYF. The CDR3 bases are TGTGCCAGCAGCTTGGGGACTAGCGGGAACACAGATACGCAGTATTTT.

A single count supports this clone. The V and J genes are TRBV6-6 and TRBJ2-7, with D perhaps matching TRBD2 (5 bases). The length of the CDR3 is 13 residues. Germline CDR1 is MNHNY and CDR2 is SVGAGI (reference sequence). V was cut by 7 bases and J by 0 bases, with 10 bases left in between. The CDR3 region is CASTGGNSYEQYF. CDR3 nucleotide sequence: TGTGCCAGCACTGGAGGAAACTCCTACGAGCAGTACTTC.

The chain has TRBV21-1 and TRBJ1-2. TRBV21-1 is recorded as a pseudogene. The CDR3 covers 18 residues. CDR3 nucleotide sequence: TGTGCCAGCAGCAAAGCGCCGGGTCAGGTCCCCAACTTCTATGGCTACACCTTC. Its protein is CASSKAPGQVPNFYGYTF.

The J gene is TRBJ1-4, the V gene TRBV7-8, with unresolved D. Germline V lookup: CDR1 SGHVS, CDR2 FQNEAQ. The CDR3 runs 21 residues. V shed 2 bases and J shed 0 bases, with 25 bases lying between them. As DNA, the CDR3 is TGTGCCAGCAGCTTAACGCCGGGTGGGTGGCAGAACCCTGCAACTAATGAAAAACTGTTTTTT. This codes for CASSLTPGGWQNPATNEKLFF.

This chain connects TRBV4-1 to TRBJ1-4, with D unresolved. The V and J ends lost 6 bases and 2 bases respectively, with 10 bases between them. This CDR3 spans 14 amino acids. Germline V gene sequence: CDR1 MGHRA, CDR2 YSYEKL. This chain's CDR3 is CASSRVGTNEKLFF. The DNA for the CDR3 is TGCGCCAGCAGTAGAGTGGGTACTAATGAAAAACTGTTTTTT.

This sequence joins TRBV11-2 and TRBJ2-5, with D perhaps TRBD1 (6 bases). Germline CDR1 reads SGHAT; CDR2 reads FQNNGV. Trimming took off 1 base at V and 1 base at J, with 13 bases between the two ends. This CDR3 region has 16 residues. The CDR3 nucleotides read TGTGCCAGCAGCTTAGGATATGACAGGATCCAAGAGACCCAGTACTTC. Translation: CASSLGYDRIQETQYF. The whole variable domain, remainder taken from reference TRBV11-2 and TRBJ2-5, is EAGVAQSPRYKIIEKRQSVAFWCNPISGHATLYWYQQILGQGPKLLIQFQNNGVVDDSQLPKDRFSAERLKGVDSTLKIQPAKLEDSAVYLCASSLGYDRIQETQYFGPGTRLLVL.

The chain joins TRBV7-6 to TRBJ2-2; TRBD2 aligns across 7 bases. The CDR3 covers 13 residues. Germline V gene lookup returns CDR1 SGHVS and CDR2 FNYEAQ. V lost 8 bases to trimming and J lost 3 bases; unmatched junction nucleotides: 3. The CDR3 DNA is TGTGCCAGCTCCGGACTAGACACCGGGGAGCTGTTTTTT. Its translation is CASSGLDTGELFF.

This chain links TRBV27 with TRBJ2-7; 9 positions match TRBD2. This CDR3 is built from 16 residues. Trimming cost V 5 bases and J 0 bases; bases outside gene matches: 8. Germline CDR1 MNHEY, CDR2 SMNVEV (reference sequence). CDR3 bases: TGTGCCAGCAGTCCCCGGTGGACTAGCGCCTCCTACGAGCAGTACTTC. Translation gives CASSPRWTSASYEQYF.

This chain connects TRBV18 to TRBJ1-2; D not resolved. Per germline, CDR1 KGHSH and CDR2 LQKENI. The CDR3 loop spans 15 amino acids. V lost 3 bases and J lost 4, with 15 bases in between. CDR3 in amino acids: CASSPNLPGGYGYTF. The CDR3, as DNA: TGTGCCAGCTCACCCAACCTCCCTGGTGGCTATGGCTACACCTTC.

This chain links TRBV6-6 with TRBJ1-2; a weak D match, TRBD1 (5 bases). V was trimmed by 0 bases and J by 6 bases, leaving 5 bases between them. The CDR3 spans 12 residues. Per germline, CDR1 MNHNY and CDR2 SVGAGI (reference sequence). CDR3 amino acids: CASSYSGDGYTF. The CDR3 region has the DNA TGTGCCAGCAGTTACTCGGGGGATGGCTACACCTTC.

The CDR3 DNA sequence: TGTGCCAGCAGCTTGGGTTCGGGCTCTGGGGCCAACGTCCTGACTTTC. Translating gives CASSLGSGSGANVLTF. This chain connects TRBV7-9 to TRBJ2-6; D is uncertain. V lost 3 bases and J lost 0, with 9 bases in between. Germline values: CDR1 SEHNR, CDR2 FQNEAQ (reference sequence). The CDR3 is 16 residues long. The full variable domain, its missing parts supplied by reference TRBV7-9 and TRBJ2-6, is DTGVSQNPRHKITKRGQNVTFRCDPISEHNRLYWYRQTLGQGPEFLTYFQNEAQLEKSRLLSDRFSAERPKGSFSTLEIQRTEQGDSAMYLCASSLGSGSGANVLTFGAGSRLTVL.

The DNA for the CDR3 is TGTGCCACCAGCAGATTAGGGGGATCTAACTATGGCTACACCTTC. Protein: CATSRLGGSNYGYTF. This rearrangement joins TRBV15 to TRBJ1-2; the D gene is possibly TRBD1 (6 bases). The V end was cut by 2 bases, the J end by 0 bases, with 10 bases between. The CDR3 contains 15 residues. Germline values: CDR1 LNHNV, CDR2 YYDKDF (reference sequence).

V and J are TRBV7-2 and TRBJ2-5, with D maybe TRBD1 (5 bases). This CDR3 contains 16 residues. Germline assignment: CDR1 SGHTA and CDR2 FQGNSA. Trimming pared 5 bases from V and 1 base from J, leaving 17 bases between. This CDR3 is CASSPTLGASQETQYF. The CDR3 bases are TGTGCCAGCAGCCCGACCCTTGGGGCTAGCCAAGAGACCCAGTACTTC.

The J gene is TRBJ2-1, the V gene TRBV27; 9 bases align to TRBD1. Germline-derived CDR1 and CDR2 are MNHEY and SMNVEV (reference sequence). The CDR3 has 15 residues. The J segment lost 2 bases and the V segment lost 8 bases, leaving 7 bases of the junction unmatched. CDR3: CASGGTGNTYNEQFF. CDR3 DNA sequence: TGTGCCAGCGGAGGGACAGGGAACACCTACAATGAGCAGTTCTTC.